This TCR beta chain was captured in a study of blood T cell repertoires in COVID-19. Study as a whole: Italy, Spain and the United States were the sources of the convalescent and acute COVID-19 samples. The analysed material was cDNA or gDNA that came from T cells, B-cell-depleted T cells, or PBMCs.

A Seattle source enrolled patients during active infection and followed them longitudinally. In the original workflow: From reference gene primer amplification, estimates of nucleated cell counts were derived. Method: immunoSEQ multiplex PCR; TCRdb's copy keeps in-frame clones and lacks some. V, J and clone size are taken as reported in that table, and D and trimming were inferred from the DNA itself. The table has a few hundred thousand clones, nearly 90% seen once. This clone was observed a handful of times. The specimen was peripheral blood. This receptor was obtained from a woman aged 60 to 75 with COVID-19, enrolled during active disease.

CDR3 region: CASSLVAGGSSGNTIYF. The CDR3 nucleotides are TGTGCCAGCAGCTTAGTGGCAGGGGGCTCCTCTGGAAACACCATATATTTT. The genes are TRBV11-2 and TRBJ1-3, with 8 positions matching TRBD1. After removal of 1 base from V and 0 bases from J, the junction contained 5 bases not matched to a gene. The CDR3 contains 17 residues. From germline, CDR1 is SGHAT and CDR2 FQNNGV.